The next 28 T cell receptor beta chains were all read from a single sample in a study of identical twins. One entry per CDR3 protein, called by TCRdb with MiXCR from the 5' RACE reads. The sample lists 540,000 or so distinct CDR3 sequences; approximately 20% were seen once. The same data also contributed to another study, on yellow fever vaccine responses in identical twins.

The source material was CD4+ T cells sorted from blood. The receptors derive from a woman between 18 and 29 years old in good health.

The rearrangement uses TRBV10-3 and TRBJ2-2; the D is unclear. The V gene lost 6 bases and the J gene lost 3 bases, with 14 bases spanning the gap. This CDR3 has 15 amino acids. Germline V CDR1 and CDR2: ENHRY, SYGVKD. CDR3 protein: CAISVGGLYTGELFF. The CDR3 coding sequence is TGTGCCATCAGCGTGGGTGGTTTGTACACCGGGGAGCTGTTTTTT.

The chain links TRBV5-1 to TRBJ2-2; 10 nucleotides match TRBD1. The CDR3 extends over 15 amino acids. V gave up 4 bases and J gave up 3 bases; unmatched junction bases: 3. The germline CDR1 and CDR2 sequences are SGHRS and YFSETQ. The CDR3 region is CASSPGTGDTGELFF. CDR3 bases: TGCGCCAGCAGCCCCGGGACAGGGGACACCGGGGAGCTGTTTTTT.

The genes are TRBV12-3 or TRBV12-4 and TRBJ2-2; D is undetermined. There are 13 residues in the CDR3. V was pared by 6 bases and J by 6 bases, with 11 bases between. The CDR3 DNA follows: TGTGCCAGCAGCCGAAACGGCCCCGGGGAGCTGTTTTTT. It is translated as CASSRNGPGELFF.

Only a few counts were recorded for this clonotype. The rearrangement links TRBV4-1 to TRBJ1-6, with D hard to call. V gave up 0 bases and J gave up 7 bases, with 7 bases separating them. CDR1 is MGHRA, CDR2 YSYEKL, per germline. The CDR3 is made up of 14 amino acids. CDR3 nucleotides: TGCGCCAGCAGCCAAGATAGTGCGAATTCACCCCTCCACTTT. This encodes CASSQDSANSPLHF.

The V call is TRBV20-1, the J call TRBJ2-7, with D possibly TRBD1 on 6 matching bases. Germline CDR1 and CDR2: DFQATT and SNEGSKA (reference sequence). The CDR3 extends over 15 amino acids. V shed 0 bases and J shed 0 bases, with 12 bases lying between them. CDR3 bases: TGCAGTGCTAGAGAGCCGGGACACAGCTCCTACGAGCAGTACTTC. It yields the protein CSAREPGHSSYEQYF.

This clonotype was seen repeatedly, ten times or more. The genes are TRBV12-3 or TRBV12-4 and TRBJ2-2, with a possible D match to TRBD1 (6 bases). With 7 bases removed from V and 8 bases from J, the gap between germline ends came to 11 bases. The CDR3 is made up of 12 amino acids. The DNA for the CDR3 is TGTGCCAGCACCAACAGGGCTGGGGAGCTGTTTTTT. Translated, it gives CASTNRAGELFF.

The rearrangement uses TRBV5-1 and TRBJ1-1, with D possibly TRBD1 on 6 matching bases. V lost 2 bases and J 7 bases, leaving 21 bases between the germline ends. The CDR3 has 16 amino acids. Germline CDR1 is SGHRS and CDR2 is YFSETQ. The CDR3 coding sequence is TGCGCCAGCAGCTTATCCCCTCCGGGGGCGCGGGGTGAAGCTTTCTTT. Translating it yields CASSLSPPGARGEAFF.

Only a few counts were recorded for this clonotype. V and J are TRBV29-1 and TRBJ2-5, with 11 bases lining up with TRBD2. Per germline, CDR1 SQVTM and CDR2 ANQGSEA. The J segment lost 2 bases and the V segment lost 2 bases, leaving 7 bases of the junction unmatched. The CDR3 has 16 residues. CDR3 sequence (DNA): TGCAGCGTTGAAACCCCTCGACTAGCGGGGCAAGAGACCCAGTACTTC. It encodes CSVETPRLAGQETQYF.

This clonotype came up a few times. This chain joins TRBV15 and TRBJ2-3; 9 nucleotides line up with TRBD2. This CDR3 comprises 17 residues. V shed 1 base, J shed 2 bases, and the junction held 7 bases outside the gene matches. The germline V gene has CDR1 LNHNV and CDR2 YYDKDF (reference sequence). CDR3 DNA: TGTGCCACCAGCAGAGGGATAACTAGCGGGTCCACAGATACGCAGTATTTT. Translated: CATSRGITSGSTDTQYF.

This clonotype has only a few counts. The chain carries TRBV12-3 or TRBV12-4 and TRBJ2-7; either TRBD1 or TRBD2 may fit D (6 bases each). The CDR3 spans 13 residues. V was trimmed by 3 bases and J by 5 bases, leaving 11 bases between them. In nucleotides, the CDR3 is TGTGCCAGCAGTTTGAGGGGGGTCGACGAGCAGTACGTC. Residues: CASSLRGVDEQYV.

This clonotype has only a few counts. The CDR3 reads CASSKTSGSWYEQYF. In DNA, the CDR3 is TGTGCCAGCAGTAAGACTAGCGGGAGTTGGTACGAGCAGTACTTC. The chain recombines TRBV28 with TRBJ2-7, with TRBD2 identical over 12 bases. The length of the CDR3 is 15 residues. Germline V gene lookup returns CDR1 MDHEN and CDR2 SYDVKM. V gave up 5 bases and J gave up 4 bases; unmatched junction bases: 6.

The V gene is TRBV13, the J gene TRBJ2-7; the D is unclear. The V gene lost 4 bases and the J gene lost 7 bases, with 11 bases spanning the gap. The germline gives CDR1 PRHDT, CDR2 FYEKMQ (reference sequence). The CDR3 sequence is 12 residues long. The DNA for the CDR3 is TGTGCCAGCAGCTCCATAGTGGGGGAGCAGTACTTC. Translated, it gives CASSSIVGEQYF.

This clonotype came up a few times. The chain recombines TRBV29-1 with TRBJ2-2; 7 bases map to TRBD1. J lost 0 bases, V lost 4 bases, and 17 bases had no gene match. CDR1 is SQVTM, CDR2 ANQGSEA, per germline. The CDR3 is 19 residues long. The CDR3 sequence: CSVADFFIVDRANTGELFF. The CDR3 DNA reads TGCAGCGTTGCGGACTTCTTTATAGTCGACAGGGCGAACACCGGGGAGCTGTTTTTT.

Ten or more counts support this clonotype. In DNA form, the CDR3 reads TGCGCCAGCAGCCAAGATTTCCCCGGCACCTACGAGCAGTACTTC. It specifies CASSQDFPGTYEQYF. The chain links TRBV4-1 to TRBJ2-7; no clear D. CDR3 length: 15 residues. CDR1 and CDR2 (germline): MGHRA, YSYEKL. Trimming removed 0 bases from V and 2 bases from J, with 11 bases in between.

The chain links TRBV7-3 to TRBJ1-2; possibly TRBD1 for D (6 bases). The CDR3 is 13 amino acids. The germline V gene has CDR1 SGHTA and CDR2 FQGTGA. Trimming took 5 bases from V and 6 from J, leaving 13 bases between them. In nucleotides, the CDR3 is TGTGCCAGCAGCCCGGGGGGGCAGGATGGCTACACCTTC. As protein: CASSPGGQDGYTF.

The chain is built from TRBV5-1 and TRBJ2-6; D remains ambiguous. Per germline, CDR1 SGHRS and CDR2 YFSETQ. This CDR3 comprises 16 residues. Trimming cost V 0 bases and J 0 bases, with 7 bases left between them. CDR3 sequence: CASSLGRASGANVLTF. CDR3 in DNA: TGCGCCAGCAGCTTGGGTCGGGCCTCTGGGGCCAACGTCCTGACTTTC.

This clonotype has more than one count but fewer than ten. The J gene is TRBJ2-1, the V gene TRBV5-1; 10 nucleotides align to TRBD1. V was clipped by 3 bases and J by 0 bases; unmatched bases: 12. Per the germline V gene, CDR1 is SGHRS and CDR2 is YFSETQ. The CDR3 sequence is 19 residues long. DNA of the CDR3: TGCGCCAGCAGCTCAGGAGACAGGGGGCGCTGGGACTCCTACAATGAGCAGTTCTTC. Encoded protein: CASSSGDRGRWDSYNEQFF.

The J gene is TRBJ1-5, the V gene TRBV24-1; unclear D gene. Germline CDR1 is KGHDR and CDR2 is SFDVKD. The CDR3 length is 13 residues. Deletions cut 7 bases from V and 0 bases from J, with 6 bases between. CDR3 amino acids: CATRNSSNQPQHF. The DNA for the CDR3 is TGTGCCACCAGGAATAGTAGCAATCAGCCCCAGCATTTT.

The rearrangement uses TRBV7-9 and TRBJ1-1; TRBD1 matches at 7 bases. The germline gives CDR1 SEHNR, CDR2 FQNEAQ (reference sequence). This CDR3 has 13 residues. V was pared by 9 bases and J by 1 base, with 5 bases of the junction left unmatched. The CDR3 DNA reads as TGTGCCAGTCGACAGGGAACGAACACTGAAGCTTTCTTT. It encodes CASRQGTNTEAFF.

A note on this clonotype: The germline gene is not matched at one end of the junction; a read error may be the cause. This chain joins TRBV12-3 or TRBV12-4 and TRBJ2-1; 11 positions agree with TRBD2. The CDR3 has 18 amino acids. The CDR3, as DNA: TGTACCAGCAGTTCCCCCCGACTAGCGGGATATTCCTACAATGAGCAGTTCTTC. Its protein is CTSSSPRLAGYSYNEQFF.

This clonotype appeared a few times. The chain employs TRBV12-3 or TRBV12-4 and TRBJ2-5; tentative D call: TRBD1 (7 bases). CDR3 length equals 14 residues. V was cut by 6 bases and J by 6 bases, with 17 bases left in between. The DNA for the CDR3 is TGTGCCAGCAGCACCCAGGGGGGCTTTAAGACCCAGTACTTC. Amino acids: CASSTQGGFKTQYF.

This clonotype was counted at least ten times. The gene calls are TRBV12-3 or TRBV12-4 and TRBJ1-6; D gene unclear. The CDR3 loop spans 16 amino acids. V gave up 5 bases and J gave up 9 bases, with 20 bases separating them. The DNA of the CDR3 is TGTGCCAGCAGTCTCAACATTGGGAACAAGGGTTCACCCCTCCACTTT. Its protein product is CASSLNIGNKGSPLHF.

V is TRBV12-3 or TRBV12-4 and J is TRBJ1-6; 9 bases fit TRBD1. The V segment lost 5 bases and the J segment 6 bases; nucleotides outside the gene matches: 8. This CDR3 spans 16 amino acids. CDR3 loop: CASSPSGTGLNSPLHF. The CDR3 coding sequence is TGTGCCAGCAGTCCTTCCGGGACAGGGCTTAATTCACCCCTCCACTTT.

The rearrangement uses TRBV12-3 or TRBV12-4 and TRBJ2-1; 8 positions agree with TRBD1. The V gene end was trimmed by 6 bases and the J gene end by 12 bases; junction bases not matched to a gene: 16. This CDR3 contains 15 residues. The CDR3 DNA is TGTGCCAGCAGCCCAGATCAGGGGGCCCCCAGGGGGCAGTTCTTC. It is translated as CASSPDQGAPRGQFF.

The chain uses TRBV15 and TRBJ2-3; D is ambiguous. CDR1 is LNHNV, CDR2 YYDKDF, per germline (reference sequence). The CDR3 extends over 13 amino acids. Trimming took off 2 bases at V and 12 bases at J, with 15 bases between the two ends. The CDR3 DNA reads TGTGCCACCAGCAGACCTCGGACCGAGTTTCAGTATTTT. Its translation: CATSRPRTEFQYF.

As for this clonotype: The junction departs from the called germline gene at one end, perhaps through a read error. CDR3 DNA: TGTGCCAGCAGGGCTCCGGGTAGCTCCTACAATGAGCAGTCCTTC. Residues: CASRAPGSSYNEQSF. This chain uses TRBV12-3 or TRBV12-4 with TRBJ2-1; unclear D gene. This CDR3 region has 15 residues.

This clonotype was found a few times. This rearrangement joins TRBV25-1 to TRBJ1-1; D may be TRBD1 (6 bases). Germline CDR1 and CDR2: MGHDK and SYGVNS. V dropped 4 bases and J dropped 5 bases, with 14 bases sitting between them. The CDR3 sequence is 14 residues long. Here the CDR3 reads CASSVQGRITEAFF. The DNA of the CDR3 is TGTGCCAGCAGTGTACAGGGTAGGATTACTGAAGCTTTCTTT.

This clonotype showed up just a few times. The rearrangement links TRBV2 to TRBJ2-3, with unresolved D. The germline V and J ends were trimmed by 3 bases and 2 bases, with 9 bases remaining between them. The length of the CDR3 is 14 residues. Looked up from germline, CDR1 is SNHLY and CDR2 is FYNNEI. The CDR3: CASSEGRPTDTQYF. CDR3 nucleotide sequence: TGTGCCAGCAGTGAGGGCAGGCCCACAGATACGCAGTATTTT.